The 31 T cell receptor beta chains given below trace back to one sample, sequenced in a study of T cell responses to AZD1222 COVID-19 vaccine. Clones were sequenced by immunoSEQ multiplex PCR, and TCRdb holds only the in-frame ones, with some missing. There are 95,000 to 150,000 clones in the sample; approximately 90% occur only once, and around 3.3% lies in the top ten. Specimen: peripheral blood, collected on day 0 of AZD1222 vaccination. These receptors were taken from an adult in good health.

This chain uses TRBV7-9 with TRBJ2-5; TRBD2 might be the D (6 bases). Per the germline V gene, CDR1 is SEHNR and CDR2 is FQNEAQ (reference sequence). The CDR3 has 17 amino acids. V was pared by 5 bases and J by 2 bases, with 21 bases between. In DNA form, the CDR3 reads TGTGCCAGCAGCCCGGCTGTCATACCGAGCGGGCAAGAGACCCAGTACTTC. Its translation: CASSPAVIPSGQETQYF. The full variable domain, rest sourced from reference TRBV7-9 and TRBJ2-5, is DTGVSQNPRHKITKRGQNVTFRCDPISEHNRLYWYRQTLGQGPEFLTYFQNEAQLEKSRLLSDRFSAERPKGSFSTLEIQRTEQGDSAMYLCASSPAVIPSGQETQYFGPGTRLLVL.

J is TRBJ1-2 and V is TRBV9, with 10 nucleotides matching TRBD1. V shed 2 bases, J shed 6 bases, and the junction held 4 bases outside the gene matches. Germline lookup yields CDR1 SGDLS and CDR2 YYNGEE. The CDR3 contains 14 residues. CDR3 residues: CASSVRTGGHGYTF. The CDR3 DNA reads TGTGCCAGCAGCGTCAGGACAGGGGGTCATGGCTACACCTTC.

The table lists this clone with a few counts. V usage is TRBV5-1 and J usage is TRBJ2-7; the match to TRBD2 covers 12 bases. The CDR3 contains 16 residues. Germline CDR1 SGHRS, CDR2 YFSETQ. The V and J ends lost 0 bases and 3 bases, in that order; junction bases with no gene match: 4. This chain's CDR3 is CASSLGTSGEGYEQYF. The CDR3 nucleotides are TGCGCCAGCAGCTTGGGGACTAGCGGGGAGGGCTACGAGCAGTACTTC. Full variable domain (rest looked up from reference TRBV5-1 and TRBJ2-7): KAGVTQTPRYLIKTRGQQVTLSCSPISGHRSVSWYQQTPGQGLQFLFEYFSETQRNKGNFPGRFSGRQFSNSRSEMNVSTLELGDSALYLCASSLGTSGEGYEQYFGPGTRLTVT.

The rearrangement joins TRBV29-1 to TRBJ1-4, with a tentative D call TRBD1 (5 bases). The CDR3 is 14 residues long. Looked up from germline, CDR1 is SQVTM and CDR2 is ANQGSEA. V shed 7 bases and J shed 8 bases, with 20 bases lying between them. CDR3 residues: CSASLQVPSEKLFF. The CDR3 DNA reads as TGCAGCGCCTCCCTACAGGTACCTAGCGAAAAACTGTTTTTT.

The rearrangement joins TRBV5-1 to TRBJ2-3; no clear D gene. V was trimmed by 0 bases and J by 4 bases, leaving 15 bases between them. This CDR3 is built from 16 residues. The germline V gene has CDR1 SGHRS and CDR2 YFSETQ. The CDR3 nucleotides read TGCGCCAGCAGCTTGGCCGAGGTTCTCATCTCAGATACGCAGTATTTT. Translation: CASSLAEVLISDTQYF.

The chain's CDR3 is CASVDETYEQYF. The DNA of the CDR3 is TGTGCCAGCGTGGATGAAACCTACGAGCAGTACTTC. The chain uses TRBV7-9 and TRBJ2-7; D call uncertain. CDR1 is SEHNR, CDR2 FQNEAQ, per germline (reference sequence). CDR3 length: 12 residues. Trimming pared 8 bases from V and 2 bases from J, leaving 10 bases between.

This rearrangement joins TRBV2 to TRBJ1-1; 7 positions agree with TRBD1. V shed 6 bases, J shed 6 bases, and the junction held 7 bases outside the gene matches. The CDR3 has 13 residues. Germline V lookup: CDR1 SNHLY, CDR2 FYNNEI. CDR3: CASSADRDAEAFF. The CDR3 coding sequence is TGTGCCAGCAGCGCAGACAGGGACGCTGAAGCTTTCTTT.

This sequence joins TRBV5-1 and TRBJ1-3; TRBD1 is a possible D gene (6 bases). In germline, CDR1 is SGHRS, CDR2 YFSETQ. This CDR3 comprises 13 residues. Trimming cost V 4 bases and J 4 bases, with 9 bases left between them. The CDR3 DNA reads TGCGCCAGCAGCAGCGGACAGGGAAACACCATATATTTT. Protein product: CASSSGQGNTIYF.

The chain is built from TRBV4-2 and TRBJ1-6, with no clear D. The CDR3 length is 15 residues. Germline CDR1 LGHNA, CDR2 YNFKEQ. The V end lost 6 bases, the J end lost 0 bases, and 9 bases lay between the germline ends. The CDR3 here is CASRETNSYNSPLHF. Written as DNA, the CDR3 is TGTGCCAGCAGGGAGACAAACTCCTATAATTCACCCCTCCACTTT.

This clone was detected a few times. The rearrangement joins TRBV18 to TRBJ1-1, with D possibly being TRBD1 (5 bases). The CDR3 loop spans 13 amino acids. Deletions cut 3 bases from V and 0 bases from J, with 5 bases between. Germline loops: CDR1 KGHSH, CDR2 LQKENI. The CDR3 is CASSPDMNTEAFF. The CDR3 nucleotides are TGTGCCAGCTCACCGGACATGAACACTGAAGCTTTCTTT.

The chain joins TRBV27 to TRBJ2-2; maybe TRBD2 (5 bases). The CDR3 has 15 residues. Trimming left V 8 bases short and J 4 bases short, with 17 bases between. Germline V gene data show CDR1 as MNHEY and CDR2 as SMNVEV (reference sequence). The CDR3 reads CASVRRGEGTGELFF. CDR3 DNA: TGTGCCAGCGTCCGTCGGGGTGAGGGCACCGGGGAGCTGTTTTTT.

The gene calls are TRBV27 and TRBJ2-7, with D possibly being TRBD1 (5 bases). The CDR3 is 13 residues long. From germline, CDR1 is MNHEY and CDR2 SMNVEV (reference sequence). The V end was cut by 6 bases, the J end by 5 bases, with 14 bases between. CDR3 protein: CASRSGRVNEQYF. CDR3 in DNA: TGTGCCAGCAGATCCGGCAGGGTCAACGAGCAGTACTTC.

The rearrangement uses TRBV30 and TRBJ1-2; 7 nucleotides match TRBD1. The CDR3 runs to 13 residues. Germline assignment: CDR1 GTSNPN and CDR2 SVGIG (reference sequence). V lost 0 bases and J lost 8; bases outside the gene matches: 6. CDR3 protein: CAWSVTGVLGYTF. DNA for the CDR3: TGTGCCTGGAGTGTAACAGGGGTCCTCGGCTACACCTTC.

The genes are TRBV4-1 and TRBJ1-2; 7 bases fit TRBD1. Germline V gene data show CDR1 as MGHRA and CDR2 as YSYEKL. The CDR3 covers 18 residues. V shed 0 bases and J 0 bases; nucleotides not matched to a gene: 10. CDR3 sequence reads: CASSQDWGRDRANYGYTF. The DNA for the CDR3 is TGCGCCAGCAGCCAAGATTGGGGGCGGGACAGAGCTAACTATGGCTACACCTTC.

The CDR3 bases are TGTGCCAGCAGCCAAAGTGCACAGGGTGCTGGCTACACCTTC. This encodes CASSQSAQGAGYTF. The chain employs TRBV14 and TRBJ1-2, with D tentatively TRBD1 (6 bases). This CDR3 spans 14 amino acids. Per the germline V gene, CDR1 is SGHDN and CDR2 is FVKESK. Trimming removed 2 bases at V and 7 bases at J, with 14 bases between.

This chain joins TRBV27 and TRBJ2-1; a weak D match, TRBD2 (6 bases). This CDR3 is 15 amino acids long. Germline V gene data show CDR1 as MNHEY and CDR2 as SMNVEV (reference sequence). The ends were cut back, 10 bases at V and 0 bases at J, with 16 bases in the middle. CDR3 in amino acids: CAIRSGVASYNEQFF. For the CDR3, the DNA is TGTGCCATCCGGTCGGGGGTCGCCTCCTACAATGAGCAGTTCTTC.

The chain has TRBV19 and TRBJ1-4, with D maybe TRBD1 (6 bases). The ends were cut back, 7 bases at V and 4 bases at J, with 16 bases in the middle. CDR3 length: 15 residues. Germline CDR1 and CDR2: LNHDA and SQIVND (reference sequence). CDR3 DNA sequence: TGTGCCAGTACGTCTTGGGACACAGTTAATGAAAAACTGTTTTTT. It encodes CASTSWDTVNEKLFF.

This chain links TRBV21-1 with TRBJ2-6; TRBD2 is the table's D call and was not checked against the DNA. TRBV21-1 is labeled a pseudogene. There are 18 residues in the CDR3. In DNA form, the CDR3 reads TGTGCCAGCAGCAAAGCGCATAGTCTAGCCTCTGGGGCCAACGTCCTGACTTTC. This encodes CASSKAHSLASGANVLTF.

This clone was seen a few times. This rearrangement joins TRBV6-2 or TRBV6-3 to TRBJ2-7; 10 positions match TRBD1. This CDR3 contains 14 residues. The V gene end was trimmed by 2 bases and the J gene end by 6 bases; junction bases not matched to a gene: 4. Germline CDR1 reads MNHEY; CDR2 reads SVGEGT. The CDR3, as DNA: TGTGCCAGCAGTTACCGGGACAGGGGTGGCGAGCAGTACTTC. Protein product: CASSYRDRGGEQYF.

The chain uses TRBV5-4 and TRBJ1-1; D is unclear. Trimming shortened V by 2 bases and J by 9 bases, and 17 bases separated the two germline ends. The CDR3 runs 14 residues. Germline CDR1 reads SGHNT; CDR2 reads YYREEE (reference sequence). This chain's CDR3 is CASSFRAEGGKAFF. For the CDR3, the DNA is TGTGCCAGCAGCTTCCGGGCCGAAGGAGGTAAAGCTTTCTTT.

The chain employs TRBV30 and TRBJ2-3; no clear D. V was pared by 0 bases and J by 6 bases, with 4 bases between. Germline CDR1 is GTSNPN and CDR2 is SVGIG (reference sequence). CDR3 length: 11 residues. In DNA, the CDR3 is TGTGCCTGGAGTGTATTCGATACGCAGTATTTT. This gives the protein CAWSVFDTQYF.

The V and J genes are TRBV18 and TRBJ1-3; D not certain. V dropped 5 bases and J dropped 8 bases, with 13 bases sitting between them. Germline lookup yields CDR1 KGHSH and CDR2 LQKENI. The CDR3 extends over 13 amino acids. Here the CDR3 reads CASSWVDEDTIYF. Written as DNA, the CDR3 is TGTGCCAGCTCATGGGTAGACGAAGACACCATATATTTT.

This rearrangement joins TRBV20-1 to TRBJ2-7; D uncertain. The CDR3 is 13 residues long. CDR1 DFQATT and CDR2 SNEGSKA come from the germline V gene (reference sequence). With 3 bases removed from V and 3 bases from J, the gap between germline ends came to 12 bases. Here the CDR3 DNA reads TGCAGTGCTAGTCTTGGTGCCCTCTACGAGCAGTACTTC. Protein product: CSASLGALYEQYF.

This clone was seen just once. J is TRBJ2-7 and V is TRBV2; D uncertain. The V gene's germline CDR1 is SNHLY and CDR2 FYNNEI. The CDR3 consists of 13 residues. The V end was cut by 7 bases, the J end by 3 bases, with 13 bases between. The CDR3 DNA sequence: TGTGCCAGCACCACACTCTGGGACTACGAGCAGTACTTC. This codes for CASTTLWDYEQYF.

This clone was counted once. The chain is built from TRBV18 and TRBJ1-3; 7 bases fit TRBD1. The junction had 11 bases not matched to a gene; V was cut back by 6 bases and J by 0 bases. The CDR3 runs to 17 residues. CDR1 and CDR2 from the germline V gene are KGHSH and LQKENI. The CDR3 loop reads CASSLLGQASSGNTIYF. CDR3 DNA sequence: TGTGCCAGCTCCCTTCTCGGACAGGCGTCCTCTGGAAACACCATATATTTT.

Comment on this clone: At one end the junction does not follow the germline gene, possibly because of a read error. The genes are TRBV12-5 and TRBJ1-2; D is uncertain. CDR1 and CDR2 from the germline V gene are LGHNT and FRNRAP. This CDR3 spans 12 amino acids. In DNA form, the CDR3 reads TGCGATTCTAGGGAACGGTTCTATGGCTACACCTTC. It encodes CDSRERFYGYTF.

In nucleotides, the CDR3 is TGTGCCAGCAGTTCGCCCTACAGGGGAACTTATGGCTACACCTTC. Translation gives CASSSPYRGTYGYTF. The V call is TRBV27, the J call TRBJ1-2, with 7 bases that match TRBD1. Germline CDR1 MNHEY, CDR2 SMNVEV (reference sequence). The ends lost 4 bases at V and 5 bases at J; junction bases unmatched: 10. This CDR3 is built from 15 residues.

V gene TRBV11-3 combines with J gene TRBJ2-1; D remains ambiguous. Germline CDR1 reads SGHNT; CDR2 reads YENEEA. Trimming cost V 0 bases and J 4 bases, with 7 bases left between them. CDR3 length: 14 residues. CDR3 protein: CASSLEGSYNEQFF. The CDR3 nucleotides read TGTGCCAGCAGCTTAGAGGGGTCTTACAATGAGCAGTTCTTC.

This chain joins TRBV7-3 and TRBJ1-5; 9 bases map to TRBD1. Germline V lookup: CDR1 SGHTA, CDR2 FQGTGA. J lost 1 base, V lost 5 bases, and 9 bases had no gene match. CDR3 length equals 17 residues. CDR3 nucleotide sequence: TGTGCCAGCAGCCCCTACGGACAGGGGAAAAGCAATCAGCCCCAGCATTTT. It encodes CASSPYGQGKSNQPQHF. The full variable domain, with the rest looked up from reference TRBV7-3 and TRBJ1-5, is GAGVSQTPSNKVTEKGKYVELRCDPISGHTALYWYRQSLGQGPEFLIYFQGTGAADDSGLPNDRFFAVRPEGSVSTLKIQRTERGDSAVYLCASSPYGQGKSNQPQHFGDGTRLSIL.

This clone has only one observation. V gene TRBV6-1 combines with J gene TRBJ2-7; the match to TRBD1 covers 8 bases. The ends lost 3 bases at V and 7 bases at J; junction bases unmatched: 11. This CDR3 is 15 amino acids long. Germline CDR1 reads MNHNS; CDR2 reads SASEGT. For the CDR3, the DNA is TGTGCCAGCAGTGATTTTGGGCAGGGGGCCTGGGAGCAGTACTTC. As protein: CASSDFGQGAWEQYF.

The V call is TRBV28, the J call TRBJ1-4, with D possibly matching TRBD1 (6 bases). Germline values: CDR1 MDHEN, CDR2 SYDVKM. Trimming took off 7 bases at V and 5 bases at J, with 14 bases between the two ends. The CDR3 runs 14 residues. The CDR3: CASKRGDENEKLFF. The DNA for the CDR3 is TGTGCCAGCAAAAGGGGGGACGAGAATGAAAAACTGTTTTTT.